Sequencing of this TCR beta chain was carried out in a study of blood T cell repertoires in COVID-19. Method: immunoSEQ multiplex PCR; TCRdb's copy keeps in-frame clones and lacks some. In the table there are 45,000 to 65,000 clones, 90% to 95% of which are singletons. The junction had 8 bases not matched to a gene; V was cut back by 4 bases and J by 4 bases. This CDR3 is built from 15 residues. The germline gives CDR1 SGHDN, CDR2 FVKESK. The chain uses TRBV14 and TRBJ1-2, with 8 bases lining up with TRBD1. This clonotype was sampled from a woman aged 80 or over with acute or convalescent COVID-19. The sequencing sample was made of peripheral blood. Here the CDR3 reads CASSPRTGWGYGYTF. The CDR3 region has the DNA TGTGCCAGCAGCCCGAGGACAGGGTGGGGCTATGGCTACACCTTC.